A selection of T cell receptor beta chains follows, all from one sample in a study of chemoradiotherapy in HPV16-positive cancers. Method: immunoSEQ multiplex PCR; TCRdb's copy keeps in-frame clones and lacks some. Altogether some 17,000 clones are present, 89% being singletons, with the ten largest covering 2% to 2.5%. Sequencing was performed on blood, taken from a patient who underwent chemoradiotherapy. These receptors all come from a human donor with HPV-associated anogenital cancer. Each CDR3 is given with its conserved first and last residue. Each record gives: V gene, CDR3 protein.

TRBV9 | CASSVAPGGGYTF
TRBV21-1 | CASSKDRGCFRLASGGGPSLTQYF
TRBV10-3 | CAISDTGTEAFF
TRBV7-2 | CASSLTGSLNQPQHF
TRBV19 | CASSIGSSGQETQYF
TRBV29-1 | CSVDRTGSTDTQYF
TRBV6-1 | CASRNGGIQYF
TRBV6-5 | CASRQGLDEKLFF
TRBV5-5 | CASSLLGSTNEKLFF
TRBV10-3 | CAISESTGATEAFF
TRBV14 | CASSQDRGPPDTQYF
TRBV14 | CASSQVAITSETQYF
TRBV7-9 | CASSSLSGGNYEQYF
TRBV5-1 | CASSPWTGRDTEAFF
TRBV5-5 | CASSLGLARGSSTDTQYF
TRBV11-2 | CASSPGGFGGNTIYF
TRBV5-4 | CASSKRTSGGAYSTDTQYF
TRBV5-1 | CASSAMGRIDTQYF
TRBV19 | CASSGNSNQPQHF
TRBV27 | CASSFRVQGRGNGYTF
TRBV7-6 | CASSYRVGNTIYF
TRBV19 | CASSIRHSYEQYF
TRBV19 | CASSIATGNYGYTF
TRBV5-1 | CASSLAQGAGDTQYF
TRBV4-2 | CASSQDGGLAGEETQYF